This entry lists 3 T cell receptor beta chains sequenced from one sample in a study of T-cell reconstitution after alpha-beta-depleted transplantation in children. Preparing the TCRbeta library involved the use of unique molecular identifiers. Each CDR3 protein gets one entry after TCRdb re-called the PCR reads with MiXCR. This table has approximately 510,000 distinct CDR3 sequences, approximately 20% appearing once. The input for sequencing was PBMCs from the stem cell graft donor, taken from the stem cell graft. The receptor source for this set is a human donor who donated a stem cell graft to a child with acute lymphoblastic leukemia.

Only a few counts were recorded for this clonotype. The chain recombines TRBV19 with TRBJ1-2, with a tentative D call TRBD1 (6 bases). Germline V gene lookup returns CDR1 LNHDA and CDR2 SQIVND (reference sequence). The CDR3 is 12 amino acids. Trimming took 9 bases from V and 5 from J, leaving 13 bases between them. The CDR3 nucleotides read TGTGCCAGCGGGGGCAGTTGGTATGGCTACACCTTC. This encodes CASGGSWYGYTF.

This clonotype showed up just a few times. The J gene is TRBJ1-1, the V gene TRBV12-3 or TRBV12-4; the D gene is possibly TRBD1 (5 bases). V shed 6 bases and J shed 5 bases, with 19 bases lying between them. The CDR3 runs to 15 residues. The CDR3 here is CASSWGSGKVTEAFF. CDR3 coding DNA: TGTGCCAGCAGCTGGGGCTCAGGGAAGGTTACTGAAGCTTTCTTT.

The chain is built from TRBV15 and TRBJ2-7; D possibly corresponds to TRBD2 (6 bases). The CDR3 is 16 amino acids. V was clipped by 0 bases and J by 3 bases, with 15 bases between them. From germline, CDR1 is LNHNV and CDR2 YYDKDF (reference sequence). This CDR3 reads CATSRDRGRGIYEQYF. CDR3 nucleotide sequence: TGTGCCACCAGCAGAGACCGGGGCCGCGGGATCTACGAGCAGTACTTC.